This TCR beta chain was identified in a study of T cells in Graves' hyperthyroidism and ophthalmopathy. Findings and caveats of the study: Blood also held most thyroid clonotypes expanded beyond 0.001. Model predictions of ophthalmopathy came a median 6.5 months before onset.

The PBMCs were sourced from fresh peripheral blood (about 10 ml). This clonotype was detected many times. Its specificity is not known. Authors of the study amplified TCR beta CDR3 regions from RNA transcripts. Carried out on the TCR CDR3, a first-round RT-PCR used the HTBI primer set. One entry per CDR3 protein, called by TCRdb with MiXCR from the multiplex PCR reads. The table records roughly 580,000 distinct CDR3 sequences, about 15% of them present only once. The clonotype was recovered from a woman aged 30 to 39 with Graves' hyperthyroidism that later progressed to Graves' ophthalmopathy. Specimen: blood.

The CDR3 region is CASSMDGSYEQYF. The CDR3 DNA reads TGCGCCAGCAGCATGGACGGATCCTACGAGCAGTACTTC. The V gene is TRBV5-1, the J gene TRBJ2-7, with D unclear. Germline-derived CDR1 and CDR2 are SGHRS and YFSETQ. The CDR3 runs 13 residues. V shed 4 bases and J shed 1 base, with 9 bases lying between them.